This T cell receptor (beta chain) came from a study of blood T cell repertoires in COVID-19. Study-level background: Italy, Spain and the United States were the sources of the convalescent and acute COVID-19 samples. T cells, B-cell-depleted T cells, or PBMCs supplied cDNA or gDNA.

Repertoires were generated with immunoSEQ multiplex PCR, while TCRdb's copy carries only in-frame clones and drops some. The sample consists of roughly 210,000 clones, 84% of them appearing once. Losses at the gene ends were 5 bases for V and 7 bases for J; bases not matched to a gene: 11. Looked up from germline, CDR1 is ENHRY and CDR2 is SYGVKD. The CDR3 is 17 amino acids. V usage is TRBV10-3 and J usage is TRBJ2-2; 12 bases are a match to TRBD1. The clonotype was recovered from a woman of 80 years or more with COVID-19, enrolled during active disease. Sequenced: peripheral blood. The CDR3 region is CAISRTRDRGLDGELFF. The CDR3 DNA sequence: TGTGCCATCAGTCGTACCCGGGACAGGGGGCTTGACGGGGAGCTGTTTTTT.